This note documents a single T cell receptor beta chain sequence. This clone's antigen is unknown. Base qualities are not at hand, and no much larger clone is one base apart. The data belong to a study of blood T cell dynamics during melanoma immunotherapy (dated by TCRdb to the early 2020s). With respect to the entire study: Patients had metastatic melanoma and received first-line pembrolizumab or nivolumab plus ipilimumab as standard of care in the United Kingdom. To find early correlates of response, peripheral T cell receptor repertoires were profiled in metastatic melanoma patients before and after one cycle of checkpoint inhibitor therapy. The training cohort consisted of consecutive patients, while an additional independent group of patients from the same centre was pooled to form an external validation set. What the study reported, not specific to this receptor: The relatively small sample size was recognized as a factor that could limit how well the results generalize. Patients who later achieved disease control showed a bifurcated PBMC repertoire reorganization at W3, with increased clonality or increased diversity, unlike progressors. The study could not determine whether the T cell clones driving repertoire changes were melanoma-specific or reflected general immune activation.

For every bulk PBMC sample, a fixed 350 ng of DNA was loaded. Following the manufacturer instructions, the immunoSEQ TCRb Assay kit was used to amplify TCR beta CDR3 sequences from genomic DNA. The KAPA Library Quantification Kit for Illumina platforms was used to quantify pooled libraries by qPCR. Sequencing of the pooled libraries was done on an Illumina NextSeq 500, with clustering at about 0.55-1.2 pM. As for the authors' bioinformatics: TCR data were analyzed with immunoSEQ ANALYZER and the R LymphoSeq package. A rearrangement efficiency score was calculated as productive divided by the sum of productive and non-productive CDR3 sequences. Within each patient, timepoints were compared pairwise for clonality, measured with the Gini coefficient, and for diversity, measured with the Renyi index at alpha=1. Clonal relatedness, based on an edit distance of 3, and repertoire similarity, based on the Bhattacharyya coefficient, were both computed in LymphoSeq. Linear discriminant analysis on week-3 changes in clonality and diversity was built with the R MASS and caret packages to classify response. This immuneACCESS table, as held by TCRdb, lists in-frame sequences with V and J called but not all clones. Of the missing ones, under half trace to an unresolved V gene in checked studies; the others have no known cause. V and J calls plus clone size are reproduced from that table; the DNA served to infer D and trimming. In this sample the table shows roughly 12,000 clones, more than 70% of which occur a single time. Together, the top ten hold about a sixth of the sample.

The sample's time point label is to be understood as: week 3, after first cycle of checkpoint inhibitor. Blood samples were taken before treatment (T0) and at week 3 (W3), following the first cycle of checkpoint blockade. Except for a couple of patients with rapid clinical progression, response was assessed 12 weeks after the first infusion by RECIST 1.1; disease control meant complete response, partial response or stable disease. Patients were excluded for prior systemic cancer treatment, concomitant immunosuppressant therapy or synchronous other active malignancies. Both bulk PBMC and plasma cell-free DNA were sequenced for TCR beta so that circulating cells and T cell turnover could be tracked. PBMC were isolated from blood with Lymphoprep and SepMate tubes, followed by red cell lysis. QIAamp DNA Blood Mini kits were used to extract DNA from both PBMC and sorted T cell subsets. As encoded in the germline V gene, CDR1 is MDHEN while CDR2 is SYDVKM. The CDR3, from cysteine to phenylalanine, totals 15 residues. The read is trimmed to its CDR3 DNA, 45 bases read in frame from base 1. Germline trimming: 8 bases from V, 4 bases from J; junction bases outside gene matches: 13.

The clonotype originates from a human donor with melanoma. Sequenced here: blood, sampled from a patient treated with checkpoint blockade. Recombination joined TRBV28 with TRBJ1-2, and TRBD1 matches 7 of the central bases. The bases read TGTGCCAGCGAAAGGGGCAGGGGGAAATTCTATGGCTACACCTTC. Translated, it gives CASERGRGKFYGYTF.